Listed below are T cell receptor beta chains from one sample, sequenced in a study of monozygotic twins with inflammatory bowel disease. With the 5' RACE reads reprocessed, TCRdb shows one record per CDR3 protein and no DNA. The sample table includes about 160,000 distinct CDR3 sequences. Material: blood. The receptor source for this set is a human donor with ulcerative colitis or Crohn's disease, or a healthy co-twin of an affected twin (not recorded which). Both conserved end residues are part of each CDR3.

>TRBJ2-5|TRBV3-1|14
CASSQGLAGETQYF
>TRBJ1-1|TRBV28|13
CATKLSWNTEAFF
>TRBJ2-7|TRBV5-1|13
CATRLGTAYEQYF
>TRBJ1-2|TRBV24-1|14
CATAGTGGDYGYTF
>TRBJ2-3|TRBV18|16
CASSPLQGAKIDTQYF
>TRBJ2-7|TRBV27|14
CASSLSPETGEQYF
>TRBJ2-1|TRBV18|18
CASSPGASGRAIYNEQFF
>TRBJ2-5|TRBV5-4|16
CASSLAVSGRGKTQYF
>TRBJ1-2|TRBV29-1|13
CSVEVGGIYGYTF
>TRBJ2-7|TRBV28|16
CASSPRQGITYYEQYF
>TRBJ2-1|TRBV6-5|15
CASSYLKAGHNEQFF
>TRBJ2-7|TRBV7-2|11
CASSGDVGQYF
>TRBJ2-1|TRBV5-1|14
CASSHTGGRDEQFF
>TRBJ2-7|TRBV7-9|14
CASSHSAGIYEQNF